This T cell receptor beta chain emerged from a study of tumor and adjacent non-tumor tissue in lung cancer (dated by TCRdb to the late 2010s). In terms of the full investigation: Patients with adenocarcinoma (over 11), squamous cell carcinoma (2) and small cell lung cancer (1) were included in the cohort. TCRbeta CDR3 sequencing was performed on around 30 paired specimens, with one tumor sample and one normal lung sample collected per patient. In total, sequencing yielded approximately 130,000,000 productive TCRbeta reads, which works out to an average of roughly 4.2 million reads per sample. Ages among the roughly 15 patients ranged from about 31 to 85 years, there were roughly 10 men and 5 women, and disease was at TNM stage I to III. The study compared bulk TCRbeta repertoires between lung tumor tissue and matched distant non-tumor lung tissue from fewer than 18 lung cancer patients. Overall study outcomes, separate from this receptor: The cohort had only around 15 patients, and the authors noted that larger samples and more detailed clinical data are needed. Younger patients had significantly higher TCR diversity, and higher tumor TCR diversity was associated with shorter overall and disease-free survival. TCR diversity (inverse Simpson) was significantly higher in tumor than in normal lung tissue (roughly 430 vs 170, P = 0.0075, Mann-Whitney U test). The top 100 clones made up a significantly larger cumulative share of the repertoire in normal lung than in tumor tissue. Because peripheral blood was not sequenced, the blood TCRbeta repertoires of the lung cancer patients in the study went unexamined. Neither the sequencing platform nor unique molecular identifiers are mentioned in the methods.

The library was produced with multiplex PCR. The sequencing machine was an Illumina HiSeq 2500. TCRbeta libraries were constructed through three rounds of nested PCR with primers (Table S4) according to protocols adapted from ARM-PCR. Before sequencing, PCR products in the 200-500 bp range were cut out of the gel and cleaned up using the QIAquick gel extraction kit. On the study's bioinformatics: Reads were cleaned using Trimmomatic, were merged into complete CDR3 sequences using FLASH, and were assigned to V(D)J germline segments using MiTCR. Clonal diversity was calculated as the inverse Simpson's index using VDJtools. A read counted as productive if the sequence was in-frame and lacked a premature stop codon. TCRdb applied fastp at Q25 and MiXCR to the public reads, then kept only in-frame beta chains. CDR3 protein duplicates are merged, each entry listing the most common genes and DNA. TCRdb's processing, not the authors' own work, is the source of the V and J calls. In all, the sample holds around 120,000 distinct CDR3 sequences, and over 65% of those were seen once. The ten largest account for 10% to 15% of the sample.

On this clonotype itself: No cognate antigen has been identified for it. Per-nucleotide qualities are absent, and no much larger clonotype sits a single base away.

RNA was isolated from bulk, unsorted tissue, and RNA quality was assessed with a NanoDrop ND-1000 and an Agilent 2100. The donors were newly diagnosed lung cancer patients admitted for thoracic surgery in China from August to November 2014 who had not received prior chemotherapy. Anyone who had undergone radiotherapy or chemotherapy before, or who had another cancer at the same time, was left out of the study. Surgical tissue pieces of roughly 1-2.1 cm3 were preserved in RNAlater solution and stored at -80 °C until use. For CDR1 and CDR2, the germline V gene lists SGDLS and YYNGEE. V gives up 8 bases and J gives up 2 bases, and the segment between their germline ends measures 17 bases. Including cysteine and phenylalanine, the CDR3 has 14 amino acids. The DNA shown is the 42-base CDR3, in frame from base 1.

This chain is built from TRBV9 and TRBJ2-7; tentative D gene TRBD2, with 5 bases matching. The receptor's source is a man younger than 40 with non-small cell lung cancer. Source material: lung tumor tissue. In nucleotides, the sequence is TGTGCCAGTTCCGCGAGGGATGGGGCCTACGAGCAGTACTTC. This codes for CASSARDGAYEQYF.